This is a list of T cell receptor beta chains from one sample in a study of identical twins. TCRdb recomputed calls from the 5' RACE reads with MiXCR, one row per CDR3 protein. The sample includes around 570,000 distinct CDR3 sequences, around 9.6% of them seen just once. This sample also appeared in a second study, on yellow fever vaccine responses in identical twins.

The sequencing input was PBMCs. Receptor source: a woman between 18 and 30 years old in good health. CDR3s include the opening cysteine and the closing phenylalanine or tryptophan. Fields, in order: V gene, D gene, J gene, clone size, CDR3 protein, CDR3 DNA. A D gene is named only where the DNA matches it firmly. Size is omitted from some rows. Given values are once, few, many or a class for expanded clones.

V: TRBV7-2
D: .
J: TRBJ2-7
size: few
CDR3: CASSWGVGEQYF
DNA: TGTGCCAGCAGCTGGGGGGTTGGCGAGCAGTACTTC

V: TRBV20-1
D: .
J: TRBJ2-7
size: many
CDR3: CSASRGASLYEQYF
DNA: TGCAGTGCTAGCCGGGGGGCTTCCCTCTACGAGCAGTACTTC

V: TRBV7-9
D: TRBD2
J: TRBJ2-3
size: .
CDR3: CASSSLAGGPDTQYF
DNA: TGTGCCAGCAGCTCTCTAGCGGGGGGGCCGGATACGCAGTATTTT

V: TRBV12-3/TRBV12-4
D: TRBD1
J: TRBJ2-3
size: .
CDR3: CASSSITGGRSTDTQYF
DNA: TGTGCCAGCAGTTCTATAACAGGGGGTAGATCCACAGATACGCAGTATTTT

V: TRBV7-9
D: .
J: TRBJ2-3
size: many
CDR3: CASSPRVGDTQYF
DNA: TGTGCCAGCAGCCCCAGGGTTGGGGATACGCAGTATTTT

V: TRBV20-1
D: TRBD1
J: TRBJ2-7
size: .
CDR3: CSATTGGRGEQYF
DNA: TGCAGTGCAACTACAGGGGGCAGGGGCGAGCAGTACTTC

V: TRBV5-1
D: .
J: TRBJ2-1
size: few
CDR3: CASSLGRINEQFF
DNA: TGCGCCAGCAGCCTTGGCAGAATCAATGAGCAGTTCTTC

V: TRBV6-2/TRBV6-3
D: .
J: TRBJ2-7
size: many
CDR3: CASSSGLLEQYF
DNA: TGTGCCAGCAGTTCCGGACTTCTCGAGCAGTACTTC

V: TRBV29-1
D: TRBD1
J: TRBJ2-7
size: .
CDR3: CSARDSLSYEQYF
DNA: TGCAGCGCCAGGGACAGTTTGTCCTACGAGCAGTACTTC

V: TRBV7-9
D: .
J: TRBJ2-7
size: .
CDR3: CASSSRDNSYEQYF
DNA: TGTGCCAGCAGCTCCCGGGACAACTCCTACGAGCAGTACTTC

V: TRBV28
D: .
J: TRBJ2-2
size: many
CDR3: CASSPGLYGELFF
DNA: TGTGCCAGCAGTCCTGGACTGTACGGGGAGCTGTTTTTT

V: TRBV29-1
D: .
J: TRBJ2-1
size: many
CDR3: CSVEVDRLSREQFF
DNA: TGCAGCGTTGAAGTCGACAGGTTGAGTAGAGAGCAGTTCTTC

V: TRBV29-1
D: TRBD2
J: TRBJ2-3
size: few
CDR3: CSVGLAGAWSQYF
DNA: TGCAGCGTTGGACTAGCGGGAGCTTGGTCGCAGTATTTT

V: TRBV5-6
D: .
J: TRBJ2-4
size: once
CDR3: CASSVGAGNIQYF
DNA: TGTGCCAGCAGTGTAGGGGCGGGAAACATTCAGTACTTC

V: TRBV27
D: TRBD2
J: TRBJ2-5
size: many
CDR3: CASSFTSGSGETQYF
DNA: TGTGCCAGCAGTTTCACTAGCGGGTCAGGGGAGACCCAGTACTTC

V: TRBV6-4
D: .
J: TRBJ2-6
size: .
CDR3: CASSDGRGGGGANVLTF
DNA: TGTGCCAGCAGTGACGGAAGGGGTGGCGGTGGGGCCAACGTCCTGACTTTC

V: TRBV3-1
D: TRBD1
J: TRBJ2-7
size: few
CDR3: CASSHSLQGHGEQYF
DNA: TGTGCCAGCAGCCACAGCCTACAGGGGCACGGCGAGCAGTACTTC

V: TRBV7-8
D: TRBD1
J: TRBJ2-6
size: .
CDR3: CASSRWGQGALTGANVLTF
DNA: TGTGCCAGCAGCAGATGGGGACAGGGGGCGCTAACTGGGGCCAACGTCCTGACTTTC

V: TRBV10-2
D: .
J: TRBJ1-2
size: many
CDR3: CASSPGAGGDGYTF
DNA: TGCGCCAGCAGTCCAGGGGCCGGGGGCGATGGCTACACCTTC

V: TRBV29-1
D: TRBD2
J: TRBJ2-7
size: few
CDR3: CSVEEAGLAVYEQYF
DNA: TGCAGCGTTGAAGAGGCCGGACTAGCGGTGTACGAGCAGTACTTC

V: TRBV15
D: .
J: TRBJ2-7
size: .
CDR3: CATSRDRERSYEQYF
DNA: TGTGCCACCAGCAGAGACAGGGAAAGGTCCTACGAGCAGTACTTC

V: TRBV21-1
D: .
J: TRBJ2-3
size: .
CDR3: CASSKVYCTDTQYF
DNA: TGTGCCAGCAGCAAAGTTTATTGCACAGATACGCAGTATTTT

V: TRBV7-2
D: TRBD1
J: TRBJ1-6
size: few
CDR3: CASSLVGTASSPLHF
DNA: TGTGCCAGCAGCTTAGTTGGGACAGCATCTTCACCCCTCCACTTT

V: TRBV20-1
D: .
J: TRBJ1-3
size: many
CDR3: CSASGPGNTIYF
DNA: TGCAGTGCTAGCGGTCCTGGAAACACCATATATTTT

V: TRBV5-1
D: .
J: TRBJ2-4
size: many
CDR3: CASSFVDGNIQYF
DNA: TGCGCCAGCAGCTTCGTTGACGGAAACATTCAGTACTTC